The rows below give T cell receptor beta chains drawn from one sample of a study of blood T cell repertoires in COVID-19. Only in-frame clones appear in the TCRdb table, and some are missing; sequencing was by immunoSEQ multiplex PCR. The sample lists 200,000 to 250,000 clones, 88% occurring once. What was sequenced was peripheral blood. The origin of the receptors is an older woman with acute or convalescent COVID-19. CDR3s include the opening cysteine and the closing phenylalanine or tryptophan. A D gene is named only where the DNA matches it firmly. Only some rows state a clone size, as once, few, many or a class for expanded clones.

len,v_gene,abundance,d_gene,j_gene,CDR3aa,CDR3nt
15,TRBV7-2,NA,TRBD2,TRBJ2-3,CASSILAGSTDTQYF,TGTGCCAGCAGCATACTAGCGGGAAGCACAGATACGCAGTATTTT
16,TRBV5-3,NA,NA,TRBJ1-6,CARSVDWSSYNSPLHF,TGTGCCAGAAGCGTAGACTGGAGCTCCTATAATTCACCCCTCCACTTT
12,TRBV30,NA,NA,TRBJ2-7,CAWNAGTYEQYF,TGTGCCTGGAACGCGGGGACCTACGAGCAGTACTTC
12,TRBV6-6,once,NA,TRBJ1-1,CASSPYREEAFF,TGTGCCAGCAGTCCCTACAGGGAAGAAGCTTTCTTT
14,TRBV27,NA,TRBD1,TRBJ1-1,CASSLDRLDTEAFF,TGTGCCAGCAGTCTGGACAGGCTGGACACTGAAGCTTTCTTT
15,TRBV6-5,NA,TRBD1,TRBJ1-1,CASSFSIQQGALAFF,TGTGCCAGCAGTTTCTCCATCCAGCAGGGGGCTTTAGCTTTCTTT
14,TRBV5-1,NA,NA,TRBJ2-5,CASSLDRARETQYF,TGCGCCAGCAGCTTGGACAGAGCAAGAGAGACCCAGTACTTC
16,TRBV6-5,NA,TRBD1,TRBJ1-6,CASSFQTGGYNSPLHF,TGTGCCAGCAGTTTTCAGACAGGGGGGTATAATTCACCCCTCCACTTT
15,TRBV30,NA,NA,TRBJ2-7,CAWSVHVAVTYEQYF,TGTGCCTGGAGTGTACACGTGGCAGTTACCTACGAGCAGTACTTC
16,TRBV28,NA,NA,TRBJ1-5,CASGTTGYDSNQPQHF,TGTGCCAGCGGGACCACAGGGTACGATAGCAATCAGCCCCAGCATTTT
15,TRBV18,NA,TRBD1,TRBJ2-1,CASSPGRQGNNEQFF,TGTGCCAGCTCACCCGGGAGACAGGGGAACAATGAGCAGTTCTTC
15,TRBV11-2,NA,NA,TRBJ1-4,CASSLYPGTNEKLFF,TGTGCCAGCAGCTTATATCCGGGAACTAATGAAAAACTGTTTTTT
17,TRBV28,NA,NA,TRBJ2-1,CASSLNPSNRVRDEQFF,TGTGCCAGCAGTTTAAACCCATCTAACAGGGTACGCGATGAGCAGTTCTTC
15,TRBV7-2,NA,TRBD1,TRBJ2-7,CASSLSGTGSNEQYF,TGTGCCAGCAGCTTGTCCGGGACAGGCTCGAACGAGCAGTACTTC
15,TRBV7-9,NA,TRBD1,TRBJ2-7,CASTSTGTGAYEQYF,TGTGCCAGCACCTCGACCGGGACAGGGGCCTACGAGCAGTACTTC
14,TRBV5-5,NA,NA,TRBJ2-2,CGRYRVGNTGELFF,TGTGGACGGTACAGGGTGGGAAACACCGGGGAGCTGTTTTTT
15,TRBV4-1,NA,NA,TRBJ1-2,CASSQVRDSFYGYTF,TGCGCCAGCAGCCAAGTTCGAGACAGCTTCTATGGCTACACCTTC
14,TRBV19,NA,NA,TRBJ1-1,CASSVGRTDTEAFF,TGTGCCAGTAGTGTGGGCCGAACGGACACTGAAGCTTTCTTT
16,TRBV5-5,NA,TRBD2,TRBJ2-3,CASSSRGDTFTDTQYF,TGTGCCAGCAGCTCGCGGGGGGACACCTTCACAGATACGCAGTATTTT
16,TRBV27,NA,TRBD1,TRBJ2-2,CASSYRTGSNTGELFF,TGTGCCAGCAGTTACCGGACAGGATCGAACACCGGGGAGCTGTTTTTT
13,TRBV29-1,NA,NA,TRBJ1-2,CSVEQSSGYGYTF,TGCAGCGTTGAGCAGTCCTCGGGCTATGGCTACACCTTC
13,TRBV5-1,NA,NA,TRBJ1-6,CASSLWAPSPLHF,TGCGCCAGCAGCTTGTGGGCTCCTTCCCCCCTCCACTTT
16,TRBV3-1/TRBV3-2,NA,TRBD2,TRBJ2-3,CASSQGNLAGIDTQYF,TGTGCCAGCAGCCAAGGGAATCTAGCGGGGATAGATACGCAGTATTTT
17,TRBV2,NA,TRBD1,TRBJ2-3,CASSSSQGAPSTDTQYF,TGTGCCAGCAGTAGCAGTCAGGGGGCCCCTAGCACAGATACGCAGTATTTT
12,TRBV12-3/TRBV12-4,NA,NA,TRBJ2-1,CASSLRSNEQFF,TGTGCCAGCAGTTTGAGGAGTAACGAGCAGTTCTTC
15,TRBV3-1/TRBV3-2,NA,TRBD1,TRBJ1-1,CASRRKGQGNTEAFF,TGTGCCAGCAGACGAAAGGGACAGGGGAACACTGAAGCTTTCTTT
14,TRBV6-5,NA,TRBD1,TRBJ2-5,CASTQTGGPETQYF,TGTGCCAGCACCCAAACAGGGGGCCCAGAGACCCAGTACTTC
18,TRBV11-3,NA,TRBD2,TRBJ2-1,CASSPGLAGASALNEQFF,TGTGCCAGCAGCCCTGGACTAGCGGGGGCCTCTGCTCTCAATGAGCAGTTCTTC
15,TRBV19,NA,TRBD2,TRBJ2-1,CASSISGGTYNEQFF,TGTGCCAGTAGTATATCGGGAGGAACCTACAATGAGCAGTTCTTC
12,TRBV6-6,NA,NA,TRBJ2-7,CASKFGSYEQYF,TGTGCCAGCAAGTTCGGCTCCTACGAGCAGTACTTC
11,TRBV30,NA,NA,TRBJ1-1,CACLFGGRAFF,TGTGCCTGCCTCTTTGGGGGGAGGGCTTTCTTT
15,TRBV15,once,NA,TRBJ1-6,CATSRGGLRLSPLHF,TGTGCCACCAGCAGGGGGGGATTAAGGCTGTCACCCCTCCACTTT
13,TRBV19,NA,NA,TRBJ1-4,CASSIDEGEKLFF,TGTGCCAGTAGTATAGATGAGGGCGAAAAACTGTTTTTT
17,TRBV19,NA,NA,TRBJ1-5,CASSIIVRTNSNQPQHF,TGTGCCAGTAGTATAATCGTTCGTACAAATAGCAATCAGCCCCAGCATTTT
17,TRBV4-3,NA,TRBD2,TRBJ2-1,CASSQYSGDSSYNEQFF,TGCGCCAGCAGCCAGTACAGCGGGGATAGCTCCTACAATGAGCAGTTCTTC
13,TRBV28,NA,NA,TRBJ1-1,CASTLTGLTEAFF,TGTGCCAGCACTCTGACAGGTCTCACTGAAGCTTTCTTT
15,TRBV6-5,once,TRBD1,TRBJ2-1,CASRQGLESYNEQFF,TGTGCCAGTCGACAGGGGTTGGAGTCCTACAATGAGCAGTTCTTC
16,TRBV19,few,NA,TRBJ1-6,CASTLRGVRGGSPLHF,TGTGCCAGTACCCTTCGGGGAGTCCGAGGGGGTTCACCCCTCCACTTT
16,TRBV5-1,NA,TRBD2,TRBJ2-3,CASSLTGTSGSDTQYF,TGCGCCAGCAGCCTCACCGGGACTAGCGGTTCAGATACGCAGTATTTT
16,TRBV11-3,NA,TRBD1,TRBJ1-3,CASSLEGQGRGNTIYF,TGTGCCAGCAGCTTAGAGGGACAGGGGCGGGGAAACACCATATATTTT
12,TRBV27,NA,TRBD1,TRBJ1-2,CASTRTGKNYTF,TGTGCCAGCACACGGACAGGGAAAAACTACACCTTC